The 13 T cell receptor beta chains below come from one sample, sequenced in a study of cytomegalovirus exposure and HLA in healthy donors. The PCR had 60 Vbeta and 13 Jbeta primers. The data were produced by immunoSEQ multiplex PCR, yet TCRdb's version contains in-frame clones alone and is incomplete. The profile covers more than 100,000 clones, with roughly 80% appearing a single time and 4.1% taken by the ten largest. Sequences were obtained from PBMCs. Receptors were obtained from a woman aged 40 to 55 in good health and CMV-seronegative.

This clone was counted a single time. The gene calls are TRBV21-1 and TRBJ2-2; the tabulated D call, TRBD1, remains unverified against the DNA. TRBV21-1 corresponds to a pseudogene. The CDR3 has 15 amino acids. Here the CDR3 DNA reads TGTGCCAGCAGCAAGGACAGGAGGAACACCGGGGAGCTGTTTTTT. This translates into CASSKDRRNTGELFF.

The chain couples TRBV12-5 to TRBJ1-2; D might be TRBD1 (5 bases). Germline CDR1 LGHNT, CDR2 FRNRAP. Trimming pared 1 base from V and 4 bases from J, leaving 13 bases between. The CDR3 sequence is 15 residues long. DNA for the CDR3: TGTGCTAGTGGTTTGGGGCGGGGGTCCGGCTATGGCTACACCTTC. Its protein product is CASGLGRGSGYGYTF.

The CDR3 DNA sequence: TGTGCCAGTAGTATCCAACAGTACAATCAGCCCCAGCATTTT. It yields the protein CASSIQQYNQPQHF. The chain combines TRBV19 with TRBJ1-5; D gene unclear. This CDR3 comprises 14 residues. V shed 3 bases and J shed 3 bases, with 9 bases lying between them. Germline V gene data show CDR1 as LNHDA and CDR2 as SQIVND (reference sequence).

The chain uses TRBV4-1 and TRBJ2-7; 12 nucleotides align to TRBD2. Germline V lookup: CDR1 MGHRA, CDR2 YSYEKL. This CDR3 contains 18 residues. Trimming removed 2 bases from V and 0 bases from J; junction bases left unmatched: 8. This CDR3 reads CASSQRGLAGGSSYEQYF. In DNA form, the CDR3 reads TGCGCCAGCAGCCAAAGAGGGCTAGCGGGAGGGAGCTCCTACGAGCAGTACTTC.

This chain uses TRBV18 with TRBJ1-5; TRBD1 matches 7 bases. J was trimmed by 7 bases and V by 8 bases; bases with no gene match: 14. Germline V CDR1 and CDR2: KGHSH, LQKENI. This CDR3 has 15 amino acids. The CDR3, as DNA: TGTGCCAGCGCTTCCGGGACAGTCCTCGGGCAGCCCCAGCATTTT. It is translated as CASASGTVLGQPQHF.

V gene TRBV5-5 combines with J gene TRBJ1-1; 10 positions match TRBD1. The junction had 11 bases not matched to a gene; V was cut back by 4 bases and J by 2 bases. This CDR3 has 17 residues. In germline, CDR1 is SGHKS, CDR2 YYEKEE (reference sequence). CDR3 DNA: TGTGCCAGCAGCGTTTCCGGGACAGGGGTGGGTAACACTGAAGCTTTCTTT. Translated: CASSVSGTGVGNTEAFF. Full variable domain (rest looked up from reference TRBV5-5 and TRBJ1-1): DAGVTQSPTHLIKTRGQQVTLRCSPISGHKSVSWYQQVLGQGPQFIFQYYEKEERGRGNFPDRFSARQFPNYSSELNVNALLLGDSALYLCASSVSGTGVGNTEAFFGQGTRLTVV.

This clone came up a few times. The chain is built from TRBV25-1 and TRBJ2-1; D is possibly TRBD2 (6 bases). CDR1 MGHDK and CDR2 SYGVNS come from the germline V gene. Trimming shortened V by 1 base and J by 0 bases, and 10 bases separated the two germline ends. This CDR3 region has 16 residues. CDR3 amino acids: CASSESGSGSYNEQFF. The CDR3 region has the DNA TGTGCCAGCAGTGAATCGGGTAGCGGCTCCTACAATGAGCAGTTCTTC.

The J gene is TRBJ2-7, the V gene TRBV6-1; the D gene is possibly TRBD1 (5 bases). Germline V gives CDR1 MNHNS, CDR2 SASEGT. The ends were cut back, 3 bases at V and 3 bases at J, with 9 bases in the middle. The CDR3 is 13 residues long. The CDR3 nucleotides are TGTGCCAGCAGTGAGACAGATATCTACGAGCAGTACTTC. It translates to CASSETDIYEQYF.

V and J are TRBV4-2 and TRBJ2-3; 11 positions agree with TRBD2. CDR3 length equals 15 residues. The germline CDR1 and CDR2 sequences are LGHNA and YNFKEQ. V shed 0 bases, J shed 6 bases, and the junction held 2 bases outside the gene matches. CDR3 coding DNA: TGTGCCAGCAGCCAAGATGTAGCGGGGGGGGATACGCAGTATTTT. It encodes CASSQDVAGGDTQYF.

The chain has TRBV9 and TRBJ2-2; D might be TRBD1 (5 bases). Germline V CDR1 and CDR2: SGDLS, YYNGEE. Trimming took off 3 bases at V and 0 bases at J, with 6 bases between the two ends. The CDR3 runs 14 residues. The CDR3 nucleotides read TGTGCCAGCAGCGGACAGCCGAACACCGGGGAGCTGTTTTTT. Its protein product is CASSGQPNTGELFF.

The CDR3 DNA reads TGTGCCAGCAGCCCAGGTTATAGACAGGGTAACATTCAGTACTTC. It encodes CASSPGYRQGNIQYF. The V call is TRBV7-2, the J call TRBJ2-4, with 7 bases matching TRBD1. V gave up 5 bases and J gave up 7 bases; unmatched junction bases: 11. Germline CDR1 SGHTA, CDR2 FQGNSA. This CDR3 has 15 residues.

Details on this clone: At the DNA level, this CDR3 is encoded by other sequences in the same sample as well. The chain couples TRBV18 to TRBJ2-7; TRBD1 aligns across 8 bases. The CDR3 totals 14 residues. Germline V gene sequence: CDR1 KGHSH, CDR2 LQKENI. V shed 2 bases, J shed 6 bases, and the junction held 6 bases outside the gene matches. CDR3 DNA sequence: TGTGCCAGCTCACCAGGGCAGGGGGCCCGCGAGCAGTACTTC. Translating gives CASSPGQGAREQYF. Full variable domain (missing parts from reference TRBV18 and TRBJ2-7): NAGVMQNPRHLVRRRGQEARLRCSPMKGHSHVYWYRQLPEEGLKFMVYLQKENIIDESGMPKERFSAEFPKEGPSILRIQQVVRGDSAAYFCASSPGQGAREQYFGPGTRLTVT.

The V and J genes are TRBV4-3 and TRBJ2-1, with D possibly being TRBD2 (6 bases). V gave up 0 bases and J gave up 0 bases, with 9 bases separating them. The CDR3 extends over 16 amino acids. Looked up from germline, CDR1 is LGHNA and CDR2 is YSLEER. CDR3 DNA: TGCGCCAGCAGCCAAGAGGCCGGGGGCTCCTACAATGAGCAGTTCTTC. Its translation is CASSQEAGGSYNEQFF.